This T cell receptor beta chain was identified during a study of blood T cell repertoires in COVID-19. This clone was seen only once. Method: immunoSEQ multiplex PCR; TCRdb's copy keeps in-frame clones and lacks some. The table includes 72,000 or so clones, 80% detected once. This clonotype was sampled from a man in his sixties or seventies who had recovered from COVID-19. The sequenced sample consisted of peripheral blood.

The CDR3 loop reads CASSRDRGRNQPQHF. As DNA, the CDR3 is TGTGCCAGCAGCCGTGACAGGGGGCGCAATCAGCCCCAGCATTTT. The chain recombines TRBV6-5 with TRBJ1-5, with 10 bases lining up with TRBD1. Germline CDR1 MNHEY, CDR2 SVGAGI. The J segment lost 2 bases and the V segment lost 6 bases, leaving 4 bases of the junction unmatched. The CDR3 runs to 15 residues.